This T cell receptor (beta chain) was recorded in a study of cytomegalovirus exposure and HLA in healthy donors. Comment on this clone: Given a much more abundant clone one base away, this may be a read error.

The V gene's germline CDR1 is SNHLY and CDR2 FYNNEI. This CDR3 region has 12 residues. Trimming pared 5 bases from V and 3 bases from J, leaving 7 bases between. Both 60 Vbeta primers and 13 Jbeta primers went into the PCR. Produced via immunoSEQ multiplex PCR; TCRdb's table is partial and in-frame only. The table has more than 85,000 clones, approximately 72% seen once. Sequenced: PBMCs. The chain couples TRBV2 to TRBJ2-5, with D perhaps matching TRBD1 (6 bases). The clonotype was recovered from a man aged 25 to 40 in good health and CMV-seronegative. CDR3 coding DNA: TGTGCCAGCAGTTGGACAGAAGAGACCCAGTACTTC. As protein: CASSWTEETQYF. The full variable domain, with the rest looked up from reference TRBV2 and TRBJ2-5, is EPEVTQTPSHQVTQMGQEVILRCVPISNHLYFYWYRQILGQKVEFLVSFYNNEISEKSEIFDDQFSVERPDGSNFTLKIRSTKLEDSAMYFCASSWTEETQYFGPGTRLLVL.